The source of this T cell receptor (beta chain) is a study of blood T cell repertoires in COVID-19. TCRdb's table, derived via immunoSEQ multiplex PCR, lists solely in-frame clones and lacks some. The sample consists of a few hundred thousand clones, more than 85% of them appearing once. Residents of 24 US areas, aged about 18 to 95 years, made up the participants. Participants' reported clinical history set cohort assignment. This CDR3 has 14 amino acids. V lost 0 bases and J lost 5, with 8 bases in between. Looked up from germline, CDR1 is SGHRS and CDR2 is YFSETQ. Input material: PBMCs or T cells enriched from blood (not recorded which). This rearrangement joins TRBV5-1 to TRBJ2-2; D is possibly TRBD2 (6 bases). The receptor was derived from a woman in her sixties who had recovered from COVID-19. CDR3 coding DNA: TGCGCCAGCAGCTTGGTTGCGGGAACCGGGGAGCTGTTTTTT. Protein: CASSLVAGTGELFF.